A single sample is the source of the 21 T cell receptor beta chains below, sequenced in a study of identical twins. TCRdb re-called the 5' RACE reads through MiXCR, storing one row per CDR3 protein. The data hold a few hundred thousand distinct CDR3 sequences, with roughly an eighth observed a single time. These records were also assigned to another study, of yellow fever vaccine responses in identical twins.

Material for sequencing was memory (CD45RO+) T cells sorted from blood. These receptors were obtained from a woman aged 18 to 35 in good health.

This clonotype has only one observation. The CDR3 sequence is CASSWGRTDTQYF. In nucleotides, the CDR3 is TGTGCCAGCAGTTGGGGACGCACAGATACGCAGTATTTT. This chain joins TRBV6-1 and TRBJ2-3, with D perhaps given as TRBD1 or TRBD2 (5 bases each). The V gene lost 5 bases and the J gene lost 1 base, with 7 bases spanning the gap. The CDR3 is 13 amino acids. In germline, CDR1 is MNHNS, CDR2 SASEGT.

V is TRBV6-1 and J is TRBJ1-2; weak D call: TRBD1 (5 bases). The V gene's germline CDR1 is MNHNS and CDR2 SASEGT. Deletions cut 6 bases from V and 0 bases from J, with 11 bases between. There are 14 residues in the CDR3. CDR3 DNA: TGTGCCAGCAGCCCGACAGAGACTAACTATGGCTACACCTTC. Protein product: CASSPTETNYGYTF.

This clonotype was observed many times. The chain recombines TRBV20-1 with TRBJ2-1, with 9 bases that match TRBD2. The ends lost 5 bases at V and 7 bases at J; junction bases unmatched: 15. Per the germline V gene, CDR1 is DFQATT and CDR2 is SNEGSKA (reference sequence). The CDR3 runs 16 residues. CDR3 DNA sequence: TGCAGTGCTTACAGGTCCCTAGCGGGATTGTCTAATGAGCAGTTCTTC. This translates into CSAYRSLAGLSNEQFF.

This clonotype was counted a few times. This chain links TRBV10-3 with TRBJ2-7; 7 nucleotides line up with TRBD2. Looked up from germline, CDR1 is ENHRY and CDR2 is SYGVKD. V was clipped by 9 bases and J by 5 bases; unmatched bases: 10. The CDR3 is made up of 13 amino acids. The CDR3 nucleotides are TGTGCCATTGGGCTAGCGGTGATCCACGAGCAGTACTTC. Translated: CAIGLAVIHEQYF.

A few counts support this clonotype. The rearrangement joins TRBV7-9 to TRBJ2-3; maybe TRBD2 (5 bases). Between the trimmed V and J ends, which lost 5 bases and 3 bases, there was a span of 18 bases. Looked up from germline, CDR1 is SEHNR and CDR2 is FQNEAQ (reference sequence). The CDR3 runs to 16 residues. As DNA, the CDR3 is TGTGCCAGCAGCCCTTGGAGTAGCGATAGGACAGATACGCAGTATTTT. Its translation is CASSPWSSDRTDTQYF.

The chain has TRBV6-2 or TRBV6-3 and TRBJ2-1; TRBD2 aligns across 12 bases. The CDR3 length is 14 residues. CDR1 MNHEY and CDR2 SVGEGT come from the germline V gene. The junction had 8 bases not matched to a gene; V was cut back by 10 bases and J by 7 bases. The CDR3 nucleotides read TGTGCCATCCGGACTAGCGGGACCGGGAATGAGCAGTTCTTC. As protein: CAIRTSGTGNEQFF.

This clonotype was detected ten times or more. The chain couples TRBV6-1 to TRBJ1-2, with TRBD1 matching over 7 bases. The V gene end was trimmed by 8 bases and the J gene end by 2 bases; junction bases not matched to a gene: 5. Looked up from germline, CDR1 is MNHNS and CDR2 is SASEGT. The CDR3 consists of 13 residues. CDR3 protein: CASGKTGNYGYTF. The CDR3 DNA follows: TGTGCCAGCGGAAAGACAGGGAACTATGGCTACACCTTC.

The chain links TRBV28 to TRBJ2-3, with 11 nucleotides matching TRBD2. The germline V gene encodes CDR1 MDHEN and CDR2 SYDVKM. With V trimmed by 6 bases and J by 8 bases, 28 bases remained unmatched. This CDR3 is built from 21 residues. This CDR3 reads CASSSVQSRGSGGAIKGTQYF. The CDR3 region has the DNA TGTGCCAGCAGCTCCGTCCAAAGTCGGGGTAGCGGGGGGGCTATTAAGGGTACGCAGTATTTT.

In this sample, this clonotype turned up a few times. This chain uses TRBV2 with TRBJ2-3; 8 bases are a match to TRBD2. CDR3 length equals 14 residues. V was pared by 4 bases and J by 8 bases, with 8 bases of the junction left unmatched. Per germline, CDR1 SNHLY and CDR2 FYNNEI. The CDR3 DNA reads TGTGCCAGCAGTGGGACAGCGAGCGGGGGTACGCAGTATTTT. Translation: CASSGTASGGTQYF.

A note on this clonotype: Relative to the germline gene, one junction end is altered; a read error may explain this. V gene TRBV28 combines with J gene TRBJ2-7, with TRBD2 matching over 10 bases. Germline V gene sequence: CDR1 MDHEN, CDR2 SYDVKM. The CDR3 is 16 amino acids. The CDR3 region is CASSPLRLAGGAEQHF. The CDR3 DNA follows: TGTGCCAGCAGTCCCCTCCGGTTAGCGGGGGGTGCTGAGCAGCACTTC.

This clonotype was seen ten or more times. This rearrangement joins TRBV5-1 to TRBJ2-3, with D hard to call. This CDR3 has 14 amino acids. The V and J ends lost 0 bases and 2 bases respectively, with 7 bases between them. In germline, CDR1 is SGHRS, CDR2 YFSETQ. The chain's CDR3 is CASSLGRDTDTQYF. Written as DNA, the CDR3 is TGCGCCAGCAGCTTGGGGCGCGACACAGATACGCAGTATTTT. Full variable domain (rest looked up from reference TRBV5-1 and TRBJ2-3): KAGVTQTPRYLIKTRGQQVTLSCSPISGHRSVSWYQQTPGQGLQFLFEYFSETQRNKGNFPGRFSGRQFSNSRSEMNVSTLELGDSALYLCASSLGRDTDTQYFGPGTRLTVL.

A few counts support this clonotype. The rearrangement joins TRBV5-4 to TRBJ1-6; 8 bases align to TRBD1. The length of the CDR3 is 15 residues. V dropped 2 bases and J dropped 11; count of bases not matched to a gene: 9. The germline V gene encodes CDR1 SGHNT and CDR2 YYREEE (reference sequence). The CDR3 loop reads CASSLQTGATAPLHF. CDR3 nucleotide sequence: TGTGCCAGCAGCTTACAGACAGGGGCAACGGCACCCCTCCACTTT.

The sample holds many counts of this clonotype. The V gene is TRBV5-4, the J gene TRBJ2-1, with TRBD2 matching over 10 bases. J was trimmed by 9 bases and V by 4 bases; bases with no gene match: 7. Per the germline V gene, CDR1 is SGHNT and CDR2 is YYREEE (reference sequence). This CDR3 contains 14 residues. The CDR3 DNA sequence: TGTGCCAGCAGCGGAGCGGGAGGGCCTATTGAGCAGTTCTTC. Translated, it gives CASSGAGGPIEQFF. Full variable domain (rest looked up from reference TRBV5-4 and TRBJ2-1): ETGVTQSPTHLIKTRGQQVTLRCSSQSGHNTVSWYQQALGQGPQFIFQYYREEENGRGNFPPRFSGLQFPNYSSELNVNALELDDSALYLCASSGAGGPIEQFFGPGTRLTVL.

The J gene is TRBJ2-2, the V gene TRBV20-1, with 8 bases matching TRBD1. Trimming removed 5 bases from V and 6 bases from J; junction bases left unmatched: 2. CDR1 DFQATT and CDR2 SNEGSKA come from the germline V gene (reference sequence). The CDR3 loop spans 12 amino acids. CDR3 amino acids: CSADRGAGELFF. The CDR3 nucleotides read TGCAGTGCTGACAGGGGAGCCGGGGAGCTGTTTTTT.

The rearrangement uses TRBV2 and TRBJ2-7; TRBD2 agrees at 7 bases. V dropped 7 bases and J dropped 5; count of bases not matched to a gene: 8. The germline CDR1 and CDR2 sequences are SNHLY and FYNNEI. This CDR3 spans 13 amino acids. The CDR3 loop is CASTARGEDEQYF. The CDR3 DNA reads TGTGCCAGCACGGCCCGGGGGGAAGACGAGCAGTACTTC.

This clonotype was seen repeatedly, ten times or more. The chain is built from TRBV10-3 and TRBJ1-1, with a possible D match to TRBD1 (5 bases). Per the germline V gene, CDR1 is ENHRY and CDR2 is SYGVKD. The CDR3 consists of 14 residues. The germline V and J ends were trimmed by 3 bases and 0 bases, with 8 bases remaining between them. CDR3 sequence (DNA): TGTGCCATCAGTGACACAGGCTTGAACACTGAAGCTTTCTTT. Residues: CAISDTGLNTEAFF.

This clonotype appeared once. The chain joins TRBV7-8 to TRBJ2-1; D possibly corresponds to TRBD2 (6 bases). The CDR3 spans 15 residues. V gave up 5 bases and J gave up 8 bases, with 19 bases separating them. Germline loops: CDR1 SGHVS, CDR2 FQNEAQ. The CDR3 nucleotides are TGTGCCAGCAGCGGGGGGAGACGGGATCGGGATGAGCAGTTCTTC. Translation gives CASSGGRRDRDEQFF.

This clonotype was counted between two and nine times. The rearrangement links TRBV7-2 to TRBJ1-1; D call uncertain. Germline V gene lookup returns CDR1 SGHTA and CDR2 FQGNSA. The CDR3 contains 14 residues. V was clipped by 2 bases and J by 1 base, with 8 bases between them. CDR3 sequence (DNA): TGTGCCAGCAGCTTATCGGAGGGGAACACTGAAGCTTTCTTT. It yields the protein CASSLSEGNTEAFF.

This clonotype was seen only a few times. The chain recombines TRBV3-1 with TRBJ1-4; TRBD1 might be the D (5 bases). In germline, CDR1 is LGHDT, CDR2 YNNKEL (reference sequence). Trimming removed 4 bases at V and 7 bases at J, with 13 bases between. The CDR3 has 14 amino acids. In DNA form, the CDR3 reads TGTGCCAGCAGCCGCAGGAAGGGGAGTGAAAAACTGTTTTTT. Translating it yields CASSRRKGSEKLFF.

This chain links TRBV5-1 with TRBJ2-3; tentative D call: TRBD2 (5 bases). Trimming left V 0 bases short and J 8 bases short, with 13 bases between. The CDR3 totals 14 residues. Germline V gene sequence: CDR1 SGHRS, CDR2 YFSETQ. CDR3 sequence reads: CASSLAGVGATQYF. CDR3 nucleotides: TGCGCCAGCAGCTTGGCCGGGGTGGGTGCTACGCAGTATTTT.

This clonotype was detected ten times or more. The rearrangement uses TRBV7-2 and TRBJ2-4; D not resolved. Germline loops: CDR1 SGHTA, CDR2 FQGNSA. The CDR3 covers 11 residues. Trimming pared 2 bases from V and 4 bases from J, leaving 0 bases between. CDR3 in DNA: TGTGCCAGCAGCTTAAAAAACATTCAGTACTTC. Translating it yields CASSLKNIQYF. The full variable domain, completed using reference TRBV7-2 and TRBJ2-4, is GAGVSQSPSNKVTEKGKDVELRCDPISGHTALYWYRQSLGQGLEFLIYFQGNSAPDKSGLPSDRFSAERTGGSVSTLTIQRTQQEDSAVYLCASSLKNIQYFGAGTRLSVL.